The clone carrying this T cell receptor beta chain was seen at least ten times. Template-switching 5'RACE yielded the TCR cDNA; a universal primer site and UMIs were added in the process. TCRdb re-analysed the 5' RACE reads in MiXCR, keeping a single row per CDR3 protein. The sample includes 20,000 to 30,000 distinct CDR3 sequences, roughly 4.5% of them seen just once. V was clipped by 2 bases and J by 5 bases, with 7 bases between them. The length of the CDR3 is 12 residues. The germline V gene encodes CDR1 SQVTM and CDR2 ANQGSEA. This entry belongs to a study of T cells after yellow fever vaccination.

The chain uses TRBV29-1 and TRBJ2-1; D is uncertain. The TCR originated in a man aged 18 to 30 who received the YFV17D yellow fever vaccine. Sequences were derived from PBMCs, either bulk or a sorted T-cell subset (CD4+, CD8+, memory, or dextramer-sorted; not recorded which), sampled on the day of the yellow fever booster vaccination. The CDR3 nucleotides are TGCAGCGTTGAACTTAGGGACAATGAGCAGTTCTTC. The encoded protein is CSVELRDNEQFF.